The next 20 T cell receptor beta chains were all read from a single sample in a study of regulatory and conventional T cells in RAG deficiency. Blood CD4+ CD25-high CD127-low regulatory T cells supplied the genomic DNA template. TCRdb's table, derived via immunoSEQ multiplex PCR, lists solely in-frame clones and lacks some. The data show about 7,100 clones, approximately 90% seen once. These same data were also listed under a study on regulatory T cells. Turning to that study: Amplification used 52 TRBV primers and 13 TRBJ primers.

Specimen: CD127- CD25+ CD4+ Tregs sorted from blood. The receptors here all came from a human donor in good health.

The rearrangement links TRBV6-5 to TRBJ1-2; TRBD1 matches 7 bases. CDR3 length equals 14 residues. Germline CDR1 is MNHEY and CDR2 is SVGAGI. Trimming at V came to 6 bases and at J to 1 base, leaving 5 bases not matched to a gene. DNA of the CDR3: TGTGCCAGCAGACAGACAGGGAGTAACTATGGCTACACCTTC. Translating gives CASRQTGSNYGYTF.

This chain uses TRBV9 with TRBJ1-1; D uncertain. Germline V gene sequence: CDR1 SGDLS, CDR2 YYNGEE. The V and J ends lost 0 bases and 10 bases respectively, with 13 bases between them. There are 13 residues in the CDR3. The DNA of the CDR3 is TGTGCCAGCAGCGTAGCAAGCTCTTTGTCAGCTTTCTTT. Protein product: CASSVASSLSAFF.

The sample holds one count of this clone. This chain uses TRBV5-5 with TRBJ1-6; D possibly corresponds to TRBD1 (6 bases). Germline V gives CDR1 SGHKS, CDR2 YYEKEE (reference sequence). There are 14 residues in the CDR3. V lost 0 bases and J lost 7, with 8 bases in between. This CDR3 is CASSLAGENSPLHF. The CDR3 nucleotides read TGTGCCAGCAGCTTGGCAGGGGAGAATTCACCCCTCCACTTT.

The chain uses TRBV5-1 and TRBJ1-4, with 8 bases matching TRBD1. J was trimmed by 4 bases and V by 4 bases; bases with no gene match: 6. The CDR3 spans 15 residues. CDR1 SGHRS and CDR2 YFSETQ come from the germline V gene. CDR3 bases: TGCGCCAGCAGCCAAACAGGGGGATATAATGAAAAACTGTTTTTT. Translating gives CASSQTGGYNEKLFF. Looking up the rest from reference TRBV5-1 and TRBJ1-4 gives the full variable domain: KAGVTQTPRYLIKTRGQQVTLSCSPISGHRSVSWYQQTPGQGLQFLFEYFSETQRNKGNFPGRFSGRQFSNSRSEMNVSTLELGDSALYLCASSQTGGYNEKLFFGSGTQLSVL.

The chain combines TRBV5-4 with TRBJ2-3, with a possible D match to TRBD2 (6 bases). CDR1 is SGHNT and CDR2 is YYREEE in the germline V gene (reference sequence). The CDR3 has 14 amino acids. Trimming pared 4 bases from V and 2 bases from J, leaving 11 bases between. The CDR3 is CASSPGLFTDTQYF. DNA for the CDR3: TGTGCCAGCAGCCCGGGACTCTTCACAGATACGCAGTATTTT. The full variable domain, rest sourced from reference TRBV5-4 and TRBJ2-3, is ETGVTQSPTHLIKTRGQQVTLRCSSQSGHNTVSWYQQALGQGPQFIFQYYREEENGRGNFPPRFSGLQFPNYSSELNVNALELDDSALYLCASSPGLFTDTQYFGPGTRLTVL.

CDR3 loop: CALTPSGHGYTF. The CDR3 DNA sequence: TGTGCCCTTACACCCAGCGGCCATGGCTACACCTTC. The chain uses TRBV6-1 and TRBJ1-2; D unresolved. Per the germline V gene, CDR1 is MNHNS and CDR2 is SASEGT. The CDR3 runs 12 residues. V dropped 11 bases and J dropped 6 bases, with 16 bases sitting between them.

This chain uses TRBV5-1 with TRBJ1-1, with D perhaps matching TRBD1 (6 bases). Trimming removed 2 bases from V and 1 base from J, with 21 bases in between. CDR3 length equals 18 residues. Germline assignment: CDR1 SGHRS and CDR2 YFSETQ. CDR3 coding DNA: TGCGCCAGCAGCTTCACTAGGACAGTTCAGGGATCGAACACTGAAGCTTTCTTT. It specifies CASSFTRTVQGSNTEAFF.

The chain combines TRBV7-3 with TRBJ1-1; D unclear. Trimming shortened V by 3 bases and J by 1 base, and 6 bases separated the two germline ends. The CDR3 is made up of 13 amino acids. Germline values: CDR1 SGHTA, CDR2 FQGTGA. The CDR3 DNA reads TGTGCCAGCAGCTTCGGAGGGAACACTGAAGCTTTCTTT. Its protein product is CASSFGGNTEAFF. The variable domain in full, completed from reference TRBV7-3 and TRBJ1-1, reads GAGVSQTPSNKVTEKGKYVELRCDPISGHTALYWYRQSLGQGPEFLIYFQGTGAADDSGLPNDRFFAVRPEGSVSTLKIQRTERGDSAVYLCASSFGGNTEAFFGQGTRLTVV.

The chain recombines TRBV6-1 with TRBJ1-2; a weak D match, TRBD1 (5 bases). The CDR3 spans 13 residues. Germline assignment: CDR1 MNHNS and CDR2 SASEGT. The V end was cut by 3 bases, the J end by 5 bases, with 10 bases between. CDR3 nucleotides: TGTGCCAGCAGTGATCGGGACTTGTATGGCTACACCTTC. Translation gives CASSDRDLYGYTF.

V usage is TRBV29-1 and J usage is TRBJ2-1, with 10 bases fitting TRBD1. The J segment lost 4 bases and the V segment lost 6 bases, leaving 6 bases of the junction unmatched. The germline gives CDR1 SQVTM, CDR2 ANQGSEA. This CDR3 comprises 14 residues. The CDR3 is CSVAGQGIYNEQFF. CDR3 sequence (DNA): TGCAGCGTGGCGGGACAGGGGATTTACAATGAGCAGTTCTTC.

The genes are TRBV7-2 and TRBJ2-7; TRBD2 matches at 8 bases. CDR3 length equals 16 residues. The germline V gene has CDR1 SGHTA and CDR2 FQGNSA. Losses at the gene ends were 5 bases for V and 0 bases for J; bases not matched to a gene: 9. CDR3 sequence reads: CASSNRAGGNSYEQYF. The CDR3, as DNA: TGTGCCAGCAGCAACAGGGCGGGGGGAAACTCCTACGAGCAGTACTTC.

The chain combines TRBV5-4 with TRBJ1-4; perhaps TRBD1 as D (5 bases). This CDR3 has 15 amino acids. Trimming shortened V by 3 bases and J by 5 bases, and 14 bases separated the two germline ends. Germline V gene sequence: CDR1 SGHNT, CDR2 YYREEE (reference sequence). The CDR3 DNA follows: TGTGCCAGCAGCTCCAATCAGGGCTCAAATGAAAAACTGTTTTTT. Translated, it gives CASSSNQGSNEKLFF.

The V and J genes are TRBV25-1 and TRBJ2-7, with D uncertain. V lost 6 bases and J 3 bases, leaving 18 bases between the germline ends. The CDR3 is made up of 15 amino acids. CDR1 is MGHDK and CDR2 is SYGVNS in the germline V gene. This chain's CDR3 is CASSPLGQAIYEQYF. For the CDR3, the DNA is TGTGCCAGCAGCCCTTTGGGTCAGGCAATCTACGAGCAGTACTTC.

The V gene is TRBV28, the J gene TRBJ1-5, with D possibly matching TRBD1 (6 bases). The CDR3 is 15 residues long. Germline V lookup: CDR1 MDHEN, CDR2 SYDVKM. V was cut by 6 bases and J by 4 bases, with 16 bases left in between. CDR3 loop: CASRLDRIWNQPQHF. CDR3 in DNA: TGTGCCAGCAGACTCGACAGGATTTGGAATCAGCCCCAGCATTTT. Full variable domain (outside the CDR3, taken from reference TRBV28 and TRBJ1-5): DVKVTQSSRYLVKRTGEKVFLECVQDMDHENMFWYRQDPGLGLRLIYFSYDVKMKEKGDIPEGYSVSREKKERFSLILESASTNQTSMYLCASRLDRIWNQPQHFGDGTRLSIL.

This chain links TRBV7-9 with TRBJ2-7; 8 bases map to TRBD2. This CDR3 contains 15 residues. The V gene's germline CDR1 is SEHNR and CDR2 FQNEAQ (reference sequence). The trim removed 1 base at V and 2 bases at J, leaving 4 bases unmatched. CDR3 in DNA: TGTGCCAGCAGCTTAGGGCGGGGGGCCACCTACGAGCAGTACTTC. This codes for CASSLGRGATYEQYF.

The chain recombines TRBV5-6 with TRBJ1-5; the match to TRBD1 covers 8 bases. Trimming at V came to 1 base and at J to 0 bases, leaving 0 bases not matched to a gene. The germline V gene encodes CDR1 SGHDT and CDR2 YYEEEE. This CDR3 is built from 15 residues. The CDR3: CASSLQGASNQPQHF. The CDR3 coding sequence is TGTGCCAGCAGCTTGCAGGGGGCTAGCAATCAGCCCCAGCATTTT.

The J gene is TRBJ1-5, the V gene TRBV5-6, with 9 nucleotides matching TRBD1. After removal of 0 bases from V and 6 bases from J, the junction contained 4 bases not matched to a gene. CDR1 and CDR2 from the germline V gene are SGHDT and YYEEEE. CDR3 length: 15 amino acids. The CDR3 loop reads CASSLGDRALQPQHF. In DNA form, the CDR3 reads TGTGCCAGCAGCTTGGGGGACAGGGCACTTCAGCCCCAGCATTTT. Complete variable domain (other parts from reference TRBV5-6 and TRBJ1-5): DAGVTQSPTHLIKTRGQQVTLRCSPKSGHDTVSWYQQALGQGPQFIFQYYEEEERQRGNFPDRFSGHQFPNYSSELNVNALLLGDSALYLCASSLGDRALQPQHFGDGTRLSIL.

The rearrangement links TRBV21-1 to TRBJ2-5; TRBD2, the table's D call, lacks a check against the DNA. TRBV21-1 is noted as a pseudogene. The CDR3 is 16 residues long. The CDR3 DNA is TGTGCCAGCAACCCCCCAGGCCCGGGAACCGAGAAGACCCAGTACTTC. It specifies CASNPPGPGTEKTQYF.

CDR3 sequence reads: CASSLGQVSGNTIYF. CDR3 sequence (DNA): TGCGCCAGCAGCTTGGGACAGGTCTCTGGAAACACCATATATTTT. V gene TRBV5-1 combines with J gene TRBJ1-3, with D perhaps matching TRBD1 (6 bases). Per the germline V gene, CDR1 is SGHRS and CDR2 is YFSETQ. The CDR3 has 15 residues. Trimming removed 0 bases at V and 0 bases at J, with 7 bases between.

The V call is TRBV6-5, the J call TRBJ1-2; D is unclear. CDR3 size: 13 residues. V was cut by 3 bases and J by 1 base, with 6 bases left in between. In germline, CDR1 is MNHEY, CDR2 SVGAGI. DNA of the CDR3: TGTGCCAGCAGTTATCACAGTAACTATGGCTACACCTTC. It translates to CASSYHSNYGYTF.